The 6 T cell receptor beta chains given below trace back to one sample, sequenced in a study of CD8 T cells in Susac syndrome. RNA amounts of about 0.45 to 1 ug underwent reverse transcription with random hexamers. MiXCR, applied by TCRdb to the immunoSEQ multiplex PCR reads, yields one record per CDR3 protein. The sample carries about 200,000 distinct CDR3 sequences, 85% to 95% recorded once. The sample was CD4+ T cells from PBMCs. These receptors were taken from a human donor in good health.

V and J are TRBV18 and TRBJ2-1, with TRBD1 identical over 10 bases. V lost 3 bases and J lost 8; bases outside the gene matches: 4. CDR1 and CDR2 (germline): KGHSH, LQKENI. The CDR3 is 14 amino acids. The CDR3 DNA is TGTGCCAGCTCACCCCCGACAGGGGGCGATGAGCAGTTCTTC. The encoded protein is CASSPPTGGDEQFF.

The chain couples TRBV5-1 to TRBJ2-5; D is unresolved. Trimming took 2 bases from V and 4 from J, leaving 12 bases between them. The CDR3 sequence is 14 residues long. The germline gives CDR1 SGHRS, CDR2 YFSETQ. The CDR3 loop is CASSFSRIAETQYF. The CDR3 coding sequence is TGCGCCAGCAGCTTTAGCAGAATCGCAGAGACCCAGTACTTC.

This chain joins TRBV29-1 and TRBJ2-7; maybe TRBD2 (6 bases). Between the trimmed V and J ends, which lost 3 bases and 5 bases, there was a span of 8 bases. Germline assignment: CDR1 SQVTM and CDR2 ANQGSEA. This CDR3 is built from 11 residues. The CDR3 DNA sequence: TGCAGCGTTGATTCGGGGGACGAGCAGTACGTC. Protein: CSVDSGDEQYV.

The chain is built from TRBV12-3 or TRBV12-4 and TRBJ2-5; the D is unclear. This CDR3 contains 13 residues. V gave up 3 bases and J gave up 3 bases, with 8 bases separating them. The CDR3 protein is CASSFSMKETQYF. The CDR3 nucleotides read TGTGCCAGCAGTTTTTCAATGAAAGAGACCCAGTACTTC.

The rearrangement links TRBV29-1 to TRBJ2-7; 9 nucleotides match TRBD2. V dropped 4 bases and J dropped 5; count of bases not matched to a gene: 6. There are 13 residues in the CDR3. CDR1 and CDR2 from the germline V gene are SQVTM and ANQGSEA. CDR3 DNA sequence: TGCAGCGTTGCCCAGGGACTAGCAGACGAGCAGTACGTC. The encoded protein is CSVAQGLADEQYV.

The chain uses TRBV28 and TRBJ1-5; no firm D call. Trimming took 4 bases from V and 2 from J, leaving 3 bases between them. CDR3 size: 12 residues. Germline V gene sequence: CDR1 MDHEN, CDR2 SYDVKM. CDR3 protein: CASSSGNQPQHF. For the CDR3, the DNA is TGTGCCAGCAGTTCAGGCAATCAGCCCCAGCATTTT.